The 13 T cell receptor beta chains presented below share a single source sample, sequenced in a study of T cell changes during pregnancy in multiple sclerosis. Produced via immunoSEQ multiplex PCR; TCRdb's table is partial and in-frame only. The repertoire holds around 69,000 clones, with roughly 90% as singletons. Sample: CD8+ T cells from peripheral blood mononuclear cells, taken before pregnancy. These receptors came from a female donor with multiple sclerosis, enrolled in a pregnancy study.

This clone was seen a single time. The V gene is TRBV6-1, the J gene TRBJ1-5, with 8 bases lining up with TRBD1. Losses at the gene ends were 1 base for V and 3 bases for J; bases not matched to a gene: 2. The CDR3 is made up of 15 amino acids. Germline CDR1 and CDR2: MNHNS and SASEGT. The CDR3 loop reads CASSEETGDNQPQHF. In DNA form, the CDR3 reads TGTGCCAGCAGTGAAGAGACAGGGGACAATCAGCCCCAGCATTTT.

On this clone: This same CDR3 is encoded by further DNA sequences in the sample. The J gene is TRBJ1-1, the V gene TRBV13; 10 positions agree with TRBD1. CDR1 is PRHDT and CDR2 is FYEKMQ in the germline V gene (reference sequence). CDR3 length: 14 amino acids. The J segment lost 5 bases and the V segment lost 3 bases, leaving 3 bases of the junction unmatched. The CDR3 DNA follows: TGTGCCAGCAGCTTCGGGACAGGGGATACTGAAGCTTTCTTT. Its protein is CASSFGTGDTEAFF.

This chain joins TRBV7-9 and TRBJ2-5; a possible D gene is TRBD2 (5 bases). The CDR3 runs 16 residues. V lost 1 base, J lost 5 bases, and 17 bases lay in between. Germline CDR1 reads SEHNR; CDR2 reads FQNEAQ (reference sequence). CDR3 in amino acids: CASSLGGLTPGETQYF. CDR3 coding DNA: TGTGCCAGCAGCTTAGGCGGACTTACTCCTGGGGAGACCCAGTACTTC.

The V and J genes are TRBV29-1 and TRBJ2-1, with 7 bases identical to TRBD1. The CDR3 loop spans 14 amino acids. With V trimmed by 4 bases and J by 2 bases, 5 bases remained unmatched. The germline CDR1 and CDR2 sequences are SQVTM and ANQGSEA. The CDR3 spells CSVVGDSTYNEQFF. The CDR3 coding sequence is TGCAGCGTTGTGGGGGACAGTACCTACAATGAGCAGTTCTTC.

The chain couples TRBV6-1 to TRBJ1-1; the D is unclear. Germline values: CDR1 MNHNS, CDR2 SASEGT. The V and J ends lost 1 base and 0 bases respectively, with 9 bases between them. This CDR3 contains 15 residues. In DNA form, the CDR3 reads TGTGCCAGCAGTGAAGGCACGGGGATGAACACTGAAGCTTTCTTT. Translation gives CASSEGTGMNTEAFF.

This clone was recorded once. The chain employs TRBV7-9 and TRBJ2-1, with D perhaps TRBD1 (6 bases). Trimming removed 11 bases from V and 8 bases from J, with 16 bases in between. Germline V gives CDR1 SEHNR, CDR2 FQNEAQ (reference sequence). CDR3 length: 12 residues. The CDR3 region has the DNA TGTGCCTTACTTACAACAGGGTATGAGCAGTTCTTC. It translates to CALLTTGYEQFF. The full variable domain, rest sourced from reference TRBV7-9 and TRBJ2-1, is DTGVSQNPRHKITKRGQNVTFRCDPISEHNRLYWYRQTLGQGPEFLTYFQNEAQLEKSRLLSDRFSAERPKGSFSTLEIQRTEQGDSAMYLCALLTTGYEQFFGPGTRLTVL.

V is TRBV6-6 and J is TRBJ2-3; 8 bases align to TRBD1. V lost 6 bases and J lost 3; bases outside the gene matches: 2. CDR1 MNHNY and CDR2 SVGAGI come from the germline V gene (reference sequence). The CDR3 is made up of 13 amino acids. The CDR3 reads CASRTGETDTQYF. In DNA form, the CDR3 reads TGTGCCAGCAGGACAGGGGAGACAGATACGCAGTATTTT.

The chain recombines TRBV7-9 with TRBJ1-3; D remains unclear. Trimming left V 4 bases short and J 4 bases short, with 20 bases between. The CDR3 runs to 17 residues. Per the germline V gene, CDR1 is SEHNR and CDR2 is FQNEAQ (reference sequence). The CDR3 spells CASSSVPVGAGGNTIYF. The CDR3 bases are TGTGCCAGCAGCTCTGTCCCCGTTGGAGCTGGGGGAAACACCATATATTTT. The variable domain in full, with the rest retrieved from reference TRBV7-9 and TRBJ1-3, is DTGVSQNPRHKITKRGQNVTFRCDPISEHNRLYWYRQTLGQGPEFLTYFQNEAQLEKSRLLSDRFSAERPKGSFSTLEIQRTEQGDSAMYLCASSSVPVGAGGNTIYFGEGSWLTVV.

The gene calls are TRBV30 and TRBJ2-5; D gene unclear. V gave up 4 bases and J gave up 5 bases, with 8 bases separating them. The CDR3 consists of 11 residues. Germline values: CDR1 GTSNPN, CDR2 SVGIG (reference sequence). CDR3 protein: CAWKIRETQYF. The CDR3 DNA sequence: TGTGCCTGGAAGATCCGGGAGACCCAGTACTTC.

V is TRBV2 and J is TRBJ1-2; TRBD1 is a possible D gene (6 bases). Germline V gene sequence: CDR1 SNHLY, CDR2 FYNNEI. This CDR3 comprises 13 residues. V dropped 4 bases and J dropped 4 bases, with 10 bases sitting between them. CDR3 amino acids: CASSGGQGYGYTF. The CDR3 nucleotides are TGTGCCAGCAGTGGGGGGCAGGGCTATGGCTACACCTTC.

The genes are TRBV27 and TRBJ2-6; D is possibly TRBD1 (5 bases). The CDR3 totals 15 residues. Trimming left V 6 bases short and J 2 bases short, with 11 bases between. CDR1 is MNHEY, CDR2 SMNVEV, per germline (reference sequence). The CDR3 nucleotides read TGTGCCAGCAGACAGGTTGGAACTGGGGCCAACGTCCTGACTTTC. Protein product: CASRQVGTGANVLTF.

This chain joins TRBV27 and TRBJ2-3, with TRBD2 identical over 8 bases. The CDR3 is 18 amino acids. Germline V gene sequence: CDR1 MNHEY, CDR2 SMNVEV (reference sequence). Trimming took 0 bases from V and 1 from J; bases not matched to a gene: 9. For the CDR3, the DNA is TGTGCCAGCAGTTTATCAGGGATTAGCGGGGCTGGCACAGATACGCAGTATTTT. Protein: CASSLSGISGAGTDTQYF.

The chain joins TRBV27 to TRBJ2-2; D is possibly TRBD1 (6 bases). Germline V lookup: CDR1 MNHEY, CDR2 SMNVEV (reference sequence). The V and J ends lost 4 bases and 3 bases respectively, with 9 bases between them. CDR3 length: 14 residues. Here the CDR3 reads CASSSGTYTGELFF. The CDR3 bases are TGTGCCAGCAGTTCCGGGACATACACCGGGGAGCTGTTTTTT.